The entry below gives a single TCR beta chain sequence along with its context. In germline, CDR1 is WSHSY, CDR2 SAAADI. The CDR3 sequence is 14 residues long. After removal of 3 bases from V and 5 bases from J, the junction contained 3 bases not matched to a gene. Study processing details: Amplification of reference gene primers provided the estimated nucleated cell counts. TCRdb's table, derived via immunoSEQ multiplex PCR, lists solely in-frame clones and lacks some. V, J and clone size derive from that table, while D and trimming were established from the DNA sequence. The sample shows 25,000 to 30,000 clones, about 83% of them seen only once. This sample is drawn from a study of blood T cell repertoires in COVID-19. Study overall: Italy, Spain and the United States were the sources of the convalescent and acute COVID-19 samples. PBMCs, B-cell-depleted T cells, or T cells were the source of the cDNA or gDNA that made up the material.

The receptor comes from a human donor in a cohort sampled during active COVID-19. Sequences were obtained from peripheral blood. The genes are TRBV10-2 and TRBJ2-5; 10 bases agree with TRBD2. CDR3 residues: CASSEGTSDETQYF. The CDR3 coding sequence is TGCGCCAGCAGTGAAGGGACTAGCGACGAGACCCAGTACTTC.